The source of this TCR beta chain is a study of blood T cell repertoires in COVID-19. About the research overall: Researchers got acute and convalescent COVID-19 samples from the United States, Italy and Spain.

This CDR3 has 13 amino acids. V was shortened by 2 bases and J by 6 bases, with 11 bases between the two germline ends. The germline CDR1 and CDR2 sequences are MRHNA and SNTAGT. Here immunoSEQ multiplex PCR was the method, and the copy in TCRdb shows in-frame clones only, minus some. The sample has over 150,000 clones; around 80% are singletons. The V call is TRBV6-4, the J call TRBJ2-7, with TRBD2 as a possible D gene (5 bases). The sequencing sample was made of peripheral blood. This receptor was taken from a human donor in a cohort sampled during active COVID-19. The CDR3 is CASSDELGGEQYF. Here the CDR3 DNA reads TGTGCCAGCAGTGACGAGCTAGGAGGCGAGCAGTACTTC.